The TCR beta chain described here comes from a study of blood T cells in healthy people across ages. This CDR3 is built from 15 residues. V lost 6 bases, J lost 0 bases, and 12 bases lay in between. Germline V gene data show CDR1 as MNHEY and CDR2 as SVGEGT. The use of a sample-barcoded 5' primer and a J-beta primer mix characterized a second PCR of roughly 7 to 11 cycles. TCRdb reprocessed the 5' RACE reads via MiXCR and lists one record per CDR3 protein. The profile shows about a million distinct CDR3 sequences, around two fifths of them singletons. This clonotype was seen a few times. Sequencing was carried out using blood. The chain employs TRBV6-2 or TRBV6-3 and TRBJ1-5, with D possibly TRBD1 on 6 matching bases. The source of this sequence is a man between 18 and 29 years old in good health. The CDR3 is CASRTTGYSNQPQHF. CDR3 nucleotide sequence: TGTGCCAGCAGAACAACAGGGTATAGCAATCAGCCCCAGCATTTT.